This T cell receptor (beta chain) comes out of a study of cytomegalovirus exposure and HLA in healthy donors (dated by TCRdb to the late 2010s). As for the study more broadly: According to an earlier analysis of a few hundred of the donors, 200 million or so T cells yielded roughly 100 million unique TCR beta sequences and more than 250 Gb of sequence data. Roughly 300 gigabases of sequencing data and about 92 million unique TCR sequences made up an early release that covered around 640 HLA-typed donors. Of the roughly 410 genotyped donors, 75% to 85% were placed in the genetic ancestry cluster associated with self-reported Caucasian donors. The aim of the study was to test whether cataloging public T cell receptors could identify signatures of past pathogen exposure. The study profiled the T cell repertoires of about 720 subjects by immunosequencing and related them to cytomegalovirus serostatus. Besides the first cohort of 550 to 750 subjects, a separate validation cohort made up of roughly 120 different subjects was used. High-throughput TCR immunosequencing, statistical association of individual TCRs with disease status, and machine learning were combined to predict cytomegalovirus infection status. A later analysis re-analyzed previously published TCR beta repertoires from 666 donors and added high-resolution HLA genotyping to study TCR occurrence patterns. The later analysis used no new phenotypic data to find candidate immune exposures, relying instead on TCR beta sequences and their occurrence across donors. To decide whether each TCR beta V gene segment behaved as functional or pseudogenic, an earlier analysis of approximately 620 of the donors relied on high-throughput TCR beta sequencing. Donor age, sex, ethnicity and CMV serostatus were collected together with the repertoire data. A later genetic analysis used genome-wide SNP genotypes for about 65% of the roughly 670 donors, treating that subset as a discovery cohort. Every discovery cohort repertoire had been produced on one sequencing platform. Both class I and class II loci were covered by HLA typing, at four-digit resolution. The number of typed donors differed by locus: about 620-640 for A, B, C, DRB1 and DQB1; 500 to 550 for DQA1; 606 for DPA1; and about 450 for DPB1. Roughly 5 DR-DQ haplotypes were handled as single units for association and clustering, since linkage in the cohort was strong. Among some 400 genotyped donors of the cohort, an average of approximately 240,000 unique TCR beta nucleotide sequences was sequenced per donor, of which 15% to 20% were non-productive. Beyond this particular receptor, the publication reports: In an earlier analysis of approximately 590 of the donors, most TCR beta V segments appeared in productive rearrangements about 90% or about 30% of the time, broadly matching IMGT annotations. Only TCR beta chains were sequenced in this cohort, and the absence of alpha or paired-chain data limited detectable features. A total of 164 TCR beta chains were listed by the study as associated with cytomegalovirus. In a later analysis, TCR association rates were found to vary across HLA loci, with the most associated TCRs seen for DRB1 alleles and the fewest for HLA-C alleles. In a later analysis, HLA-associated TCR beta chains were found to be more clonally expanded and to have lower generation probabilities than equally common non-associated chains. A later analysis reported that several top co-occurrence clusters appeared linked to parvovirus B19, influenza, CMV and Epstein-Barr virus. At a false discovery rate of 0.05, a later analysis linked around 15,000 TCR beta sequences to specific HLA alleles. CMV serostatus was the only immune exposure information available for the cohort. A further reported finding was that TCR beta sequences accurately predicted the HLA-A and HLA-B alleles for most subjects in the first cohort. According to a later genetic analysis, donors in an Asian-associated ancestry cluster had fewer N-insertions in productive TCRs than the approximately 710-donor mean. Because the 87-base-pair reads could not distinguish some IMGT-functional V segments, including TRBV6-2 and TRBV6-3, those segments were excluded. Because counts were too low, seventeen rarely observed V segments, including chromosome 9 orphons, were excluded from the earlier analysis of around 590 of the donors. Sequencing depth was assumed to be roughly uniform across donors in the presence/absence analyses, though that assumption may not hold. Because HLA typing was missing for some donors at each locus, association tests included only the typed subset. Linkage disequilibrium might explain the correlated functional status among segregating V segments, but an unknown experimental factor could not be ruled out. Across donors, most TCR sequences were observed very rarely, whereas some public TCRs were present in many individuals. A cluster of highly shared sequence variants was judged likely to be a technical artifact of the sequencing pipeline. Assigning TCR associations to individual alleles was difficult when HLA alleles, especially DR and DQ, strongly co-occurred. In a later analysis, most CMV-associated TCR beta chains were found to appear HLA-restricted, with HLA associations seemingly driven largely by CMV exposure. In vitro tests confirmed that a few of the cytomegalovirus-associated TCR beta chains recognize cytomegalovirus antigens. The classifier was reported to diagnose cytomegalovirus status with high specificity and sensitivity in both the original and validation cohorts. V-gene and J-gene trimming of TCR beta chains was associated with a missense DCLRE1C variant in a later genetic analysis, and the association was replicated in an independent cohort. According to the authors, the approach could potentially be generalized to other disease states and immunological phenotypes.

The cohort was made up of 666 healthy bone marrow donors. At the time of sampling, every cohort member was nominally healthy, though immune exposures that went unrecorded were likely present. The donor tested CMV seropositive, placing the donor among the 290 or so seropositive members of the cohort. A peripheral blood sample was provided by each donor, and peripheral blood mononuclear cells were used for TCR beta sequencing. The Qiagen DNeasy Blood Extraction Kit was used to extract genomic DNA from the blood cell samples. V is reduced by 7 bases and J by 0 bases, leaving a spacing of 7 bases between them. Reading the germline V gene gives CDR1 MNHEY and CDR2 SVGAGI. The cysteine opens and the phenylalanine closes a CDR3 of 13 amino acids. Kept here is only the CDR3 DNA, which spans 39 bases and is read in frame from base 1. Remarks on this clone: The specificity of this receptor is unknown.

The library was made by the immunoSEQ multiplex PCR assay. For the multiplex PCR, a mixture combining 60 forward primers for TCR Vbeta segments and 13 reverse primers for TCR Jbeta segments was used. The CDR3 region of rearranged TCR beta genes was amplified from genomic DNA by a multiplex PCR assay. Amplified TCR beta libraries were sequenced as 87-base-pair reads on the Illumina HiSeq System. The authors processed their data as follows. A later analysis counted approximately 76 million unique TCR beta chains across the 640 or so repertoires, and roughly 9.9 million of these chains were shared by at least two donors. To remove PCR and sequencing errors, raw reads were error-corrected and collapsed into unique sequences using a nearest-neighbor algorithm that merged closely related sequences. To assign V, D and J gene segments, CDR3 sequences were aligned to IMGT reference sequences. For a sequence to be retained, a match of at least six nucleotides to both a V gene segment and a J gene segment was required. A rearrangement was called productive if the CDR3 had no stop codons and remained in frame with V and J, and every other rearrangement was called non-productive. CDR3 was defined according to IMGT convention as the region running from the second conserved V-encoded cysteine to the conserved J-encoded phenylalanine. The earlier analysis of fewer than 750 of the donors excluded sequences that lacked an unambiguous match to a single V gene segment. In an earlier analysis of approximately 560 of the donors, a V segment was called functional when productive rearrangements were above 56.7%, and segregating when the standard deviation between donors exceeded 5%. A statistical classification framework was developed to diagnose cytomegalovirus status using the catalog of TCR beta chain sequences. In a later analysis, V and J genes were assigned by comparing TCR nucleotide sequences against IMGT/GENE-DB human TR gene sequences. In a later analysis, CDR3 sequences and most-parsimonious VDJ recombination scenarios were assigned using the TCRdist pipeline. In a later analysis, every TCR beta chain was defined by the combination of its CDR3 amino acid sequence and its V-gene family, and reads without a unique V-gene family were dropped. To address suspected cross-contamination and a sequencing artifact, a later analysis removed roughly 640 highly shared, low-generation-probability nucleotide sequences. In a later analysis, a clonal expansion index was calculated for each public chain from normalized within-repertoire ranks of inferred template counts. In a later analysis, generation probabilities were computed with a VDJ recombination model fitted to out-of-frame rearrangements, and the resulting probabilities were checked against IGoR. In a later analysis, hypergeometric tests were used to score TCR-TCR, TCR-HLA and TCR-CMV co-occurrence, with a repertoire-size bias correction applied to TCR pairs. A later analysis estimated false discovery rates by permuting HLA or CMV assignments 20 times. A later analysis grouped co-occurring TCRs with DBSCAN, adding TCRdist sequence similarity when clustering within HLA-allele-positive subsets. Repertoires with fewer than 30,000 or more than 120,000 public chains, plus five repertoires with anomalous nucleotide sharing, were excluded from co-occurrence clustering. TCRdb mirrors the immuneACCESS table, restricted to in-frame sequences. Some clones are absent from its copies; in checked studies, under half trace to an unresolved V gene, and the reason for the others is unknown. V, J and clone size are taken as reported in that table, and D and trimming were inferred from the DNA itself. The data table for this sample lists roughly 73,000 clones. Of the sample, roughly 13% is held by the ten largest clones.

This clonotype originated in a man aged 50 to 59 in good health and CMV-seropositive. The rearranged chain carries TRBV6-5 and TRBJ2-1; no D gene is confidently identified. Sequencing was performed on PBMCs. The CDR3 in this case is CASTPSSYNEQFF. The bases are TGTGCCAGCACCCCCAGCTCCTACAATGAGCAGTTCTTC.